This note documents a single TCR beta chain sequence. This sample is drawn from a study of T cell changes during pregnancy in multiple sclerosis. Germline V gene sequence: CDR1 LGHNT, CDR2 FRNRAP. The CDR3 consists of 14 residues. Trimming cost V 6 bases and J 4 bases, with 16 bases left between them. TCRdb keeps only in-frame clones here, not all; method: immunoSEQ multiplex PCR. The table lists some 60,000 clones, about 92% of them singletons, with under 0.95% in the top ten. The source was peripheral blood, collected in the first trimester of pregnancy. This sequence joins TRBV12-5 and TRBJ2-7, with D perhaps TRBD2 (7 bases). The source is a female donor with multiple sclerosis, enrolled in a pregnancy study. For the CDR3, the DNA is TGTGCTAGTGGAAAAGGGGGGGATGGGTACGAGCAGTACTTC. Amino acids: CASGKGGDGYEQYF.